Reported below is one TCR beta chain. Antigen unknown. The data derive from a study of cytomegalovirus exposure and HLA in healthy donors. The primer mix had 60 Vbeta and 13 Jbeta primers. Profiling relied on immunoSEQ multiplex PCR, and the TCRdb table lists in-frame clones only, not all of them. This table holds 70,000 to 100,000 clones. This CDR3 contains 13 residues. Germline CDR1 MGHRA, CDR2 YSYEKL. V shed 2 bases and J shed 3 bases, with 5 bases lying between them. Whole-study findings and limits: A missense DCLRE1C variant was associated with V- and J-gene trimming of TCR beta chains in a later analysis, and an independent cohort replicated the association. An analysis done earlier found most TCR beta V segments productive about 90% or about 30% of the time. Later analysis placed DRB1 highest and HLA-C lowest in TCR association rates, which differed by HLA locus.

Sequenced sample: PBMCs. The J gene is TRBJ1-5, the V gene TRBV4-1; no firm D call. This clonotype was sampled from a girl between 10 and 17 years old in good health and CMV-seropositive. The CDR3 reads CASSQFSNQPQHF. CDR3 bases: TGCGCCAGCAGCCAATTCTCCAATCAGCCCCAGCATTTT.